This T cell receptor beta chain comes out of a study of blood T cell repertoires in COVID-19. In the study overall: The United States, Italy and Spain were the sources of the acute and convalescent COVID-19 samples.

In the original processing: Reference gene primer amplification in the assay estimated nucleated cell counts. The protocol was immunoSEQ multiplex PCR, while the TCRdb copy is restricted to in-frame clones and leaves out a portion. For V, J and clone size, that table is used; D and trimming come from the DNA. Of roughly 150,000 clones listed, around 87% are singletons. Sample: peripheral blood. The receptor was isolated from a man aged 80 or over with acute or convalescent COVID-19.

The CDR3 region has the DNA TGTGCCAGCACCCACTCCACGGGGTGGACCGATTCCTATAATTCACCCCTCCACTTT. This sequence encodes CASTHSTGWTDSYNSPLHF. V usage is TRBV28 and J usage is TRBJ1-6; D is unresolved. Deletions cut 7 bases from V and 1 base from J, with 23 bases between. The CDR3 covers 19 residues. Germline V gene sequence: CDR1 MDHEN, CDR2 SYDVKM.